The clone carrying this T cell receptor (beta chain) appeared once. The antigen is unknown. These data belong to a study of T cells in Graves' hyperthyroidism and ophthalmopathy. Study details: The authors collected peripheral blood at initial diagnosis, before any treatment.

Disease duration was under 3 months in the ophthalmopathy patients, who also had a Clinical Activity Score of at least 3 and a NOSPECS grade of at least 4. Clinical symptoms, serum thyroxine and TRAb, thyroid ultrasound and orbital computed tomography were used for the diagnoses. RNA transcripts provided the source from which TCR beta CDR3 regions were amplified. A set of HTBI primers served as the primers for a first-round RT-PCR of the TCR CDR3. TCRdb recomputed calls from the multiplex PCR reads with MiXCR, one row per CDR3 protein. The repertoire holds more than 450,000 distinct CDR3 sequences, with just under 20% as singletons. Study-level results: Blood also held most thyroid clonotypes expanded beyond 0.001.

This CDR3 is 14 amino acids long. The V and J ends lost 3 bases and 7 bases respectively, with 13 bases between them. Germline assignment: CDR1 MNHGY and CDR2 SVAAGI. The sequenced sample consisted of blood. J is TRBJ1-5 and V is TRBV6-9, with D perhaps TRBD1 (5 bases). This sequence originates from a man in his forties with Graves' ophthalmopathy. The CDR3 loop reads CASSYPGERQPQHF. The CDR3 DNA sequence: TGTGCCAGCAGTTACCCGGGGGAGAGGCAGCCCCAGCATTTT.